The rows below give T cell receptor beta chains drawn from one sample of a study of post-analysis software for immune sequencing data. TCRdb itself ran the PCR reads through MiXCR, one entry per CDR3 protein. The data hold 750,000 to 900,000 distinct CDR3 sequences, with just over 45% observed a single time. Sequences were obtained from blood. The receptors come from a girl aged 5-17 years with multiple sclerosis. The CDR3 runs from the conserved cysteine through the conserved F or W. Each record gives: clone size, V gene, J gene, D gene, CDR3 DNA, CDR3 protein. The D gene is left open where the match is weak. The size entry is marked missing in some rows and otherwise reads once, few, many or a size class.

>few|TRBV9|TRBJ1-5|NA
TGTGCCAGCAGCGTCGGGGCCCTGAATCAGCCCCAGCATTTT
CASSVGALNQPQHF
>NA|TRBV12-3/TRBV12-4|TRBJ2-3|NA
TGTGCCAGCAGTTTGGGTATCGGGGCAGATACGCAGTATTTT
CASSLGIGADTQYF
>few|TRBV6-1|TRBJ2-3|TRBD1
TGTGCCAGCAGTGAAAGGGCAGGGGGCGCAGATACGCAGTATTTT
CASSERAGGADTQYF
>NA|TRBV29-1|TRBJ2-1|NA
TGCAGCGTTGAGGACAAGCGCACCACGACGTTTGAGCAGTTCTTC
CSVEDKRTTTFEQFF
>NA|TRBV12-3/TRBV12-4|TRBJ1-2|TRBD1
TGTGCCAGCAGTCTCCGGACAGGCTCGTCAGGCTACACCTTC
CASSLRTGSSGYTF
>NA|TRBV28|TRBJ2-7|NA
TGTGCCAGCAGTGTTCCTCAGCCGGAGGGCCTCTACGAGCAGTACTTC
CASSVPQPEGLYEQYF
>NA|TRBV12-3/TRBV12-4|TRBJ1-1|NA
TGTGCCAGCAGCCGTCGACAGGCCGGGGAAGCTTTCTTT
CASSRRQAGEAFF
>NA|TRBV3-1|TRBJ2-1|NA
TGTGCCAGCAGCTCCCTAGCAACCCCTGACAATGAGCAGTTCTTC
CASSSLATPDNEQFF
>NA|TRBV3-1|TRBJ2-6|NA
TGTGCCAGCATCGTGGGCGGCTCTGGGGCCAACGTCCTGACTTTC
CASIVGGSGANVLTF
>few|TRBV28|TRBJ2-4|NA
TGTGCCAGCAGTTGGTTGGGTGGGGGAGCCAAAAACATTCAGTACTTC
CASSWLGGGAKNIQYF
>few|TRBV10-3|TRBJ2-7|NA
TGTGCCATCCGCGCATTTCGGGAGCCTTCCTACGAGCAGTACTTC
CAIRAFREPSYEQYF
>few|TRBV7-9|TRBJ2-1|TRBD2
TGTGCCAGCAGCCCCAGACTAGCGGGAAATCTCTACAATGAGCAGTTCTTC
CASSPRLAGNLYNEQFF
>few|TRBV24-1|TRBJ2-3|NA
TGTGCCACCAGTGATCCCGACGGTCGCACAGATACGCAGTATTTT
CATSDPDGRTDTQYF
>NA|TRBV27|TRBJ2-1|NA
TGTGCCAGCAGCCCATCCACAGGATCCAACAATGAGCAGTTCTTC
CASSPSTGSNNEQFF
>few|TRBV20-1|TRBJ2-3|TRBD2
TGCAGTGCTAGAACAGATAGCGGGTACACAGATACGCAGTATTTT
CSARTDSGYTDTQYF
>NA|TRBV7-8|TRBJ2-7|NA
TGTGCCAGCAGCTGGGGGGGCGCCGCGGGCTACGAGCAGTACTTC
CASSWGGAAGYEQYF
>NA|TRBV20-1|TRBJ2-7|NA
TGCAGTGCGGAAGGGACTCTTTACGAGCAGTACTTC
CSAEGTLYEQYF
>few|TRBV28|TRBJ2-4|NA
TGTGCCAGCAGTTTGACCCGGAACATTCAGTACTTC
CASSLTRNIQYF
>NA|TRBV18|TRBJ1-1|NA
TGTGCCAGCTCACCACTTAACAGTGGGTTGAACACTGAAGCTTTCTTT
CASSPLNSGLNTEAFF
>NA|TRBV28|TRBJ2-3|NA
TGTGCCAGCCGACCAGGAACCACAGATACGCAGTATTTT
CASRPGTTDTQYF
>NA|TRBV6-2/TRBV6-3|TRBJ2-1|TRBD2
TGTGCCAGCAGTTATCTGGCGGGAGGGCCGAACAATGAGCAGTTCTTC
CASSYLAGGPNNEQFF
>few|TRBV27|TRBJ2-3|TRBD2
TGTGCCAGCAGTTGGGGACTAGCGTTTAGCACAGATACGCAGTATTTT
CASSWGLAFSTDTQYF
>NA|TRBV6-2/TRBV6-3|TRBJ2-7|TRBD2
TGTGCCAGCAGTTCTAGCGGAGTTTACGAGCAGTACTTC
CASSSSGVYEQYF
>NA|TRBV9|TRBJ1-2|TRBD1
TGTGCCAGCAGCGTAGGACAGGGGGCGCGGTATGGCTACACCTTC
CASSVGQGARYGYTF
>few|TRBV6-2/TRBV6-3|TRBJ2-7|NA
TGTGCCAGCAGCGGCTTTACAGTGCCCTACGAGCAGTACTTC
CASSGFTVPYEQYF
>NA|TRBV12-3/TRBV12-4|TRBJ1-5|NA
TGTGCCAGCAGTCGCCCAGGGGAAGGGAATCAGCCCCAGCATTTT
CASSRPGEGNQPQHF
>NA|TRBV29-1|TRBJ1-2|NA
TGCAGCGTTGAAGAGTTGGGGCCGTCCCGGGTTGGCTATGGCTACACCTTC
CSVEELGPSRVGYGYTF
>few|TRBV5-6|TRBJ2-1|TRBD2
TGTGCCAGCAGCCGTCAAGCGGGGGTTGAGCAGTTCTTC
CASSRQAGVEQFF
>NA|TRBV12-3/TRBV12-4|TRBJ2-5|NA
TGTGCCAGCAGGTGGACCCTCGCTCCCCTTACGGAGCAGTACTTC
CASRWTLAPLTEQYF
>NA|TRBV6-5|TRBJ2-6|NA
TGTGCCAGCAGTTACACGAGGGGGGCCTCCAACTCTGGGGCCAACGTCCTGACTTTC
CASSYTRGASNSGANVLTF
>NA|TRBV18|TRBJ2-1|NA
TGTGCCAGCTCACCATGGAGAGTAGAATTCGACAATGAGCAGTTCTTC
CASSPWRVEFDNEQFF
>NA|TRBV13|TRBJ2-7|NA
TGTGCCAGCAGCTTACGGAGCTGGAGCGAGCAGTACTTC
CASSLRSWSEQYF
>few|TRBV15|TRBJ2-7|NA
TGTGCCACCAGCAGGGCCGGTATCGAGCAGTACTTC
CATSRAGIEQYF
>NA|TRBV12-3/TRBV12-4|TRBJ2-1|NA
TGTGCCAGCAGTTTAGAGCTAGAGCAGTTCTTC
CASSLELEQFF
>NA|TRBV25-1|TRBJ1-2|NA
TGTGCCAGCAGTTCCCCGGGACGACCAGATTATGGCTACACCTTC
CASSSPGRPDYGYTF
>NA|TRBV7-8|TRBJ1-1|NA
TGTGCCAGCAGCTTAGGAGGTTCCCCCAACACTGAAGCTTTCTTT
CASSLGGSPNTEAFF
>NA|TRBV9|TRBJ2-3|TRBD2
TGTGCCAGCAGCGTAGCACTAGCGGGAGGGGGTACGCAGTATTTT
CASSVALAGGGTQYF
>NA|TRBV9|TRBJ2-7|TRBD1
TGTGCCAGCAGCCCAGCCGAGACAGGGGCCTACGAGCAGTACTTC
CASSPAETGAYEQYF
>NA|TRBV20-1|TRBJ1-2|TRBD1
TGCAGTGCTTCTAACAGGGGTGATTATGGCTACACCTTC
CSASNRGDYGYTF
>NA|TRBV10-3|TRBJ2-1|NA
TGTGCCATCAGGGTAGGCACTACAGGCGATGAGCAGTTCTTC
CAIRVGTTGDEQFF
>few|TRBV12-3/TRBV12-4|TRBJ1-2|NA
TGTGCCAGCAGGCCCACGGCAAACTATGGCTACACCTTC
CASRPTANYGYTF
>NA|TRBV12-3/TRBV12-4|TRBJ2-7|NA
TGTGCCAGCAGTTTCGGGCACTACGAGCAGTACTTC
CASSFGHYEQYF
>NA|TRBV5-1|TRBJ2-7|NA
TGCGCCAGCAGCTGGGCCGGGGTAGCGGCCTCCTACGAGCAGTACTTC
CASSWAGVAASYEQYF
>NA|TRBV20-1|TRBJ2-5|NA
TGCAGTGCTAGTTTGGGCGCTCGAGAGCAGTACTTC
CSASLGAREQYF
>NA|TRBV27|TRBJ1-5|NA
TGTGCCAGCAGTCAGGCGGGTCAGCGGCCCCAGCATTTT
CASSQAGQRPQHF
>NA|TRBV7-2|TRBJ2-1|TRBD2
TGTGCCAGCAGCTTAGCGGTACTAGCGGGTAGCTCCTACAATGAGCAGTTCTTC
CASSLAVLAGSSYNEQFF
>NA|TRBV6-2/TRBV6-3|TRBJ2-3|NA
TGTGCCAGCGCGGAAGCGGAAGATACGCAGTATTTT
CASAEAEDTQYF
>few|TRBV4-1|TRBJ2-1|NA
TGCGCCAGCAGCCGAGAGACTAGAGGGGGGGATGAGCAGTTCTTC
CASSRETRGGDEQFF
>few|TRBV10-3|TRBJ2-7|NA
TGTGCCATCAGTTCCGGGACTGTCTCCTACGAGCAGTACTTC
CAISSGTVSYEQYF
>NA|TRBV10-3|TRBJ1-6|NA
TGTGCCATCAGTGAGTCGGATAATTCACCCCTCCACTTT
CAISESDNSPLHF
>NA|TRBV4-1|TRBJ2-1|NA
TGCGCCAGCAGCCAAGTCGAGGGAAACTACAATGAGCAGTTCTTC
CASSQVEGNYNEQFF
>few|TRBV29-1|TRBJ2-7|TRBD1
TGCAGCGTTCCAGGACAGGCCTACGAGCAGTACTTC
CSVPGQAYEQYF
>few|TRBV20-1|TRBJ2-7|NA
TGCAGTGCCGACAGCCACTCCTACGAGCAGTACTTC
CSADSHSYEQYF
>NA|TRBV28|TRBJ2-3|NA
TGTGCCAGCAGCAGGAGACTGGAAGGGGATACGCAGTATTTT
CASSRRLEGDTQYF
>NA|TRBV20-1|TRBJ2-3|TRBD1
TGCAGTGCTAGAGAACAGGGGACGGATATGCAGTATTTT
CSAREQGTDMQYF
>few|TRBV6-5|TRBJ1-6|NA
TGTGCCAGCAGTTCCGGGGGGCGGCTTCGTAATTCACCCCTCCACTTT
CASSSGGRLRNSPLHF
>few|TRBV20-1|TRBJ2-7|NA
TGCAGTGCTAGCGAGCGGACCCACTACGAGCAGTACTTC
CSASERTHYEQYF